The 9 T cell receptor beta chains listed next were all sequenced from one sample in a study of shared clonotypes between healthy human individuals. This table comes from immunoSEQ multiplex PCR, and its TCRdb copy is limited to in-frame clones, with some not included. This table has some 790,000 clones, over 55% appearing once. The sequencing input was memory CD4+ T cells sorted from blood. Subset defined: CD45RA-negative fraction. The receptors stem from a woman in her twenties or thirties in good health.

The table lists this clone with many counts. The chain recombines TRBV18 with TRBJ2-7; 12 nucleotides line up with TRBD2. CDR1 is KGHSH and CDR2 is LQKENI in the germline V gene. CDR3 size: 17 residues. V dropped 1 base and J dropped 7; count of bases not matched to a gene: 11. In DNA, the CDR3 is TGTGCCAGCTCACCACGAGCCCGGACTAGCGGGATAGGGGAGCAGTACTTC. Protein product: CASSPRARTSGIGEQYF.

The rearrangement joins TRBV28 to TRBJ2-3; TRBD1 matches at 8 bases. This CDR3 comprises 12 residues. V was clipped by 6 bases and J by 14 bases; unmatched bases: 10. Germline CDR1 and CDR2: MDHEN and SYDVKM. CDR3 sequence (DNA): TGTGCCAGCAGCTTCCCGAGACAGGGGTCGTATTTT. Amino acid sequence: CASSFPRQGSYF.

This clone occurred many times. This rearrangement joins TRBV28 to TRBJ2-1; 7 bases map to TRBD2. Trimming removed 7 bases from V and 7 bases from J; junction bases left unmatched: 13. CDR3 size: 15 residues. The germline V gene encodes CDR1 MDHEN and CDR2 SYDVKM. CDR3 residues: CASTTRGEGRNEQFF. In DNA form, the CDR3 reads TGTGCCAGCACCACACGGGGGGAGGGCCGGAATGAGCAGTTCTTC. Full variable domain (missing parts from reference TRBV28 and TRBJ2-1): DVKVTQSSRYLVKRTGEKVFLECVQDMDHENMFWYRQDPGLGLRLIYFSYDVKMKEKGDIPEGYSVSREKKERFSLILESASTNQTSMYLCASTTRGEGRNEQFFGPGTRLTVL.

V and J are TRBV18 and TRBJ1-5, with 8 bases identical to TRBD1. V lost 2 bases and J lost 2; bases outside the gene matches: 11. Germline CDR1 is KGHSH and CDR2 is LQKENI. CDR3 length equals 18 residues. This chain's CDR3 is CASSPSGTGGGRNQPQHF. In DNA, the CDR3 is TGTGCCAGCTCACCAAGTGGTACAGGGGGAGGTCGCAATCAGCCCCAGCATTTT.

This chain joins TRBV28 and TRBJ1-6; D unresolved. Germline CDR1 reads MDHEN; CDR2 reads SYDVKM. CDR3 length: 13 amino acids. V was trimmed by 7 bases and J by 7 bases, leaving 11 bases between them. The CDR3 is CASISHGNSPLHF. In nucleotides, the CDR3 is TGTGCCAGCATCTCGCACGGCAATTCACCCCTCCACTTT.

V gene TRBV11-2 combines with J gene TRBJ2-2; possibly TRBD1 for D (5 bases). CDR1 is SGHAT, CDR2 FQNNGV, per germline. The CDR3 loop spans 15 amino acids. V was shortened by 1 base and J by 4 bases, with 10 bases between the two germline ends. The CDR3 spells CASSLAQGSTGELFF. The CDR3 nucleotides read TGTGCCAGCAGCTTAGCTCAGGGAAGCACCGGGGAGCTGTTTTTT.

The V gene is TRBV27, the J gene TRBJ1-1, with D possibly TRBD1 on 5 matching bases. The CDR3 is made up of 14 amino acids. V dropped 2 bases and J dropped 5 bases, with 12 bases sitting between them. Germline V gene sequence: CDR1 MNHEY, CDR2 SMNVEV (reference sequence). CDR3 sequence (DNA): TGTGCCAGCAGTTTACGGGGCGGTTTTACTGAAGCTTTCTTT. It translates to CASSLRGGFTEAFF.

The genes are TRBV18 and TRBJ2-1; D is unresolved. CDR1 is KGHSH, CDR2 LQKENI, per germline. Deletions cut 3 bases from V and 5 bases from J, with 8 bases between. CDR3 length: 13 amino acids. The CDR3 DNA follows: TGTGCCAGCTCACCGTTGCAGGACAATGAGCAGTTCTTC. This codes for CASSPLQDNEQFF.

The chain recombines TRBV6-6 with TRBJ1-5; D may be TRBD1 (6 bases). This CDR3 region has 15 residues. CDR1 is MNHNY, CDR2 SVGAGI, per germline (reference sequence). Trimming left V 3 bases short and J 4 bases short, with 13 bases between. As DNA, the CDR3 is TGTGCCAGCAGTTATATGGGCCAGGGGAATCAGCCCCAGCATTTT. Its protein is CASSYMGQGNQPQHF.